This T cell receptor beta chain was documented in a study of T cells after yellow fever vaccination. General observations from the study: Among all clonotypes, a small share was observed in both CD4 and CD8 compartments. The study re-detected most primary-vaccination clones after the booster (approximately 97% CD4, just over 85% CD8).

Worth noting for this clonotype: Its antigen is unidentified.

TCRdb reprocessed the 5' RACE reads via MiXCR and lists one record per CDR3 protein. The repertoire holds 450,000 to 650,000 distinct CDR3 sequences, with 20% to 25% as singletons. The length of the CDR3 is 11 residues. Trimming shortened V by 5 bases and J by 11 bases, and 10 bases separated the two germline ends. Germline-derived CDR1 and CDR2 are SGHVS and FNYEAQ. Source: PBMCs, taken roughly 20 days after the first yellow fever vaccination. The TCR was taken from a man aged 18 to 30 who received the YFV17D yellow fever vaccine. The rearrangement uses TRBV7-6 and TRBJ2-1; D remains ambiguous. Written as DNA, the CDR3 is TGTGCCAGCAGCCCTCTCCGGCAGCAGTTCTTC. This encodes CASSPLRQQFF.